The 5 T cell receptor beta chains listed next were all sequenced from one sample in a study of blood T cell repertoires in COVID-19. Some clones are missing from TCRdb's copy, which holds only in-frame ones; the method was immunoSEQ multiplex PCR. The profile shows around 190,000 clones, 80% of them singletons. The sequencing input was peripheral blood. These TCRs come from a man aged 55-75 years with acute or convalescent COVID-19.

This chain connects TRBV23-1 to TRBJ1-2; TRBD1 matches at 8 bases. TRBV23-1 is labeled an ORF, and its function is uncertain. This CDR3 is 14 amino acids long. The trim removed 2 bases at V and 8 bases at J, leaving 7 bases unmatched. The CDR3 DNA sequence: TGCGCCAGCAGTCAAGGACAGGGAGCGAGCGGCTACACCTTC. Translated, it gives CASSQGQGASGYTF.

The chain couples TRBV19 to TRBJ1-1; 7 nucleotides line up with TRBD1. V shed 0 bases, J shed 0 bases, and the junction held 7 bases outside the gene matches. The CDR3 length is 17 residues. The germline V gene encodes CDR1 LNHDA and CDR2 SQIVND (reference sequence). The CDR3 nucleotides are TGTGCCAGTAGTATAGATTTTTGGGACAGACTGAACACTGAAGCTTTCTTT. Encoded protein: CASSIDFWDRLNTEAFF.

This clone showed up just a few times. V usage is TRBV11-2 and J usage is TRBJ2-3, with D perhaps matching TRBD1 (5 bases). The CDR3 extends over 14 amino acids. V shed 1 base and J shed 1 base, with 6 bases lying between them. Looked up from germline, CDR1 is SGHAT and CDR2 is FQNNGV. This CDR3 reads CASSLVGGTDTQYF. The CDR3 region has the DNA TGTGCCAGCAGCTTAGTAGGGGGCACAGATACGCAGTATTTT.

The table lists this clone with a few counts. V gene TRBV9 combines with J gene TRBJ1-4; 9 nucleotides align to TRBD1. The CDR3 extends over 15 amino acids. The germline V gene has CDR1 SGDLS and CDR2 YYNGEE. With V trimmed by 0 bases and J by 8 bases, 5 bases remained unmatched. The CDR3 DNA sequence: TGTGCCAGCAGCGTAGGAGGGGGACAGGGAGAAAAACTGTTTTTT. Encoded protein: CASSVGGGQGEKLFF.

About this clone: The same CDR3 arises from other DNA sequences in this sample as well. The chain joins TRBV5-1 to TRBJ2-7; TRBD1 matches 9 bases. The trim removed 10 bases at V and 2 bases at J, leaving 10 bases unmatched. Germline V CDR1 and CDR2: SGHRS, YFSETQ. The CDR3 runs to 14 residues. The chain's CDR3 is CASSSGTGTYEQYF. CDR3 DNA sequence: TGCGCCTCCTCCTCCGGGACAGGGACCTACGAGCAGTACTTC.